The clone carrying this TCR beta chain appeared a few times. Its antigen is not known. This entry is derived from a study of cytomegalovirus exposure and HLA in healthy donors. Whole-study findings and limits: Within a later analysis, the majority of CMV-associated TCR beta chains appeared HLA-restricted. Sequencing probably produced one cluster of sequence variants that were highly shared. Association of a missense DCLRE1C variant with TCR beta V- and J-gene trimming was reported in a later analysis.

Participants comprised healthy donors of bone marrow. The CDR3 has 15 amino acids. Trimming removed 4 bases at V and 2 bases at J, with 16 bases between. CDR1 is SGHKS, CDR2 YYEKEE, per germline (reference sequence). Primers for the PCR totalled 60 Vbeta and 13 Jbeta. Clones were read by immunoSEQ multiplex PCR, and TCRdb kept only the in-frame ones, dropping some. Of approximately 110,000 clones in the sample, 60% to 80% were seen once. This sequence joins TRBV5-5 and TRBJ2-7; D is perhaps TRBD1 (6 bases). The receptor was derived from a man in his forties or fifties in good health and CMV-seropositive. Material for sequencing was PBMCs. This CDR3 reads CASSPGQFFPYEQYF. The CDR3 DNA follows: TGTGCCAGCAGCCCTGGACAGTTCTTCCCCTACGAGCAGTACTTC.